This TCR beta chain was identified in a study of Graves' ophthalmopathy and Graves' hyperthyroidism. From germline, CDR1 is SGHTA and CDR2 FQGNSA. With 5 bases clipped from V and 0 bases from J, the junction kept 6 bases outside the gene matches. The CDR3 has 15 amino acids. From RNA, the CDR3 regions of TCR beta chains were amplified and sequenced. The authors performed first-round RT-PCR with HTBI primers and then a second-round multiplex PCR. TCRdb analysed the multiplex PCR reads with MiXCR anew, one entry per CDR3 protein. Of around 1.1 million distinct CDR3 sequences in the sample, approximately 35% were seen once. None of the included patients had other autoimmune diseases, uncontrolled infections, pregnancy or lactation, as these led to exclusion.

The V and J genes are TRBV7-2 and TRBJ1-2; 7 positions match TRBD1. This TCR came from an adult man with Graves' hyperthyroidism. Specimen: peripheral blood or thyroid tissue (not recorded which). The CDR3 nucleotides are TGTGCCAGCAGCCGACTGACAGGGACTAACTATGGCTACACCTTC. Protein sequence: CASSRLTGTNYGYTF.